A single sample gave rise to the 24 T cell receptor beta chains below, sequenced in a study of monozygotic twins with cystic fibrosis. Sequencing was performed with immunoSEQ multiplex PCR; in TCRdb, only in-frame clones are kept and a portion is missing. Of approximately 36,000 clones in the sample, 75% to 95% were seen once. Material for sequencing was blood. The receptors shown here come from a boy younger than 10 with cystic fibrosis.

The chain is built from TRBV7-8 and TRBJ1-1; D call uncertain. Germline assignment: CDR1 SGHVS and CDR2 FQNEAQ. Trimming cost V 3 bases and J 4 bases, with 15 bases left between them. There are 15 residues in the CDR3. The CDR3 DNA reads TGTGCCAGCAGCTTCTCCGCCGGGTGGAGCACTGAAGCTTTCTTT. Amino acid sequence: CASSFSAGWSTEAFF.

The rearrangement joins TRBV7-2 to TRBJ1-5; 8 bases fit TRBD1. With V trimmed by 1 base and J by 7 bases, 6 bases remained unmatched. CDR1 is SGHTA and CDR2 is FQGNSA in the germline V gene. This CDR3 spans 15 amino acids. In nucleotides, the CDR3 is TGTGCCAGCAGCTTAGGGACAGGGAGAGGCCAGCCCCAGCATTTT. It yields the protein CASSLGTGRGQPQHF.

The rearrangement uses TRBV6-5 and TRBJ1-4; D is undetermined. V lost 2 bases to trimming and J lost 5 bases, with 9 bases between them. Germline V gene lookup returns CDR1 MNHEY and CDR2 SVGAGI. The CDR3 is 14 residues long. The DNA for the CDR3 is TGTGCCAGCAGTTACGGGCTGACGAATGAAAAACTGTTTTTT. This gives the protein CASSYGLTNEKLFF.

This chain connects TRBV7-2 to TRBJ2-1; D gene uncertain. Trimming removed 5 bases at V and 8 bases at J, with 16 bases between. The CDR3 loop spans 14 amino acids. The germline CDR1 and CDR2 sequences are SGHTA and FQGNSA. The CDR3 is CASSGLRASHEQFF. CDR3 nucleotides: TGTGCCAGCAGCGGCCTTCGAGCGTCCCATGAGCAGTTCTTC. Looking up the rest from reference TRBV7-2 and TRBJ2-1 gives the full variable domain: GAGVSQSPSNKVTEKGKDVELRCDPISGHTALYWYRQSLGQGLEFLIYFQGNSAPDKSGLPSDRFSAERTGGSVSTLTIQRTQQEDSAVYLCASSGLRASHEQFFGPGTRLTVL.

The rearrangement links TRBV18 to TRBJ1-2, with D tentatively TRBD1 (5 bases). This CDR3 region has 20 residues. CDR1 is KGHSH and CDR2 is LQKENI in the germline V gene. Trimming removed 5 bases from V and 0 bases from J, with 28 bases in between. CDR3 sequence: CASSAARSGASTLTNYGYTF. In DNA form, the CDR3 reads TGTGCCAGCTCAGCCGCCCGGTCCGGGGCTTCGACTTTAACTAACTATGGCTACACCTTC.

This clone was detected once. The CDR3 nucleotides are TGCGCCAGCAGTGATTGGGGGGGTTTAAATATCTATGGCTACACCTTC. This gives the protein CASSDWGGLNIYGYTF. V and J are TRBV10-2 and TRBJ1-2, with TRBD1 as a possible D gene (5 bases). There are 16 residues in the CDR3. Germline V gene lookup returns CDR1 WSHSY and CDR2 SAAADI. V was pared by 3 bases and J by 4 bases, with 18 bases between.

The chain carries TRBV5-1 and TRBJ1-1; no reliable D call. The CDR3 totals 17 residues. The V gene lost 0 bases and the J gene lost 0 bases, with 15 bases spanning the gap. Germline V gives CDR1 SGHRS, CDR2 YFSETQ. The CDR3 nucleotides are TGCGCCAGCAGCTTGGACGGGTCCCCCTGGATGAACACTGAAGCTTTCTTT. Its translation: CASSLDGSPWMNTEAFF.

The rearrangement joins TRBV5-1 to TRBJ2-7; a possible D gene is TRBD1 (6 bases). Germline lookup yields CDR1 SGHRS and CDR2 YFSETQ. CDR3 length equals 13 residues. The V end lost 0 bases, the J end lost 6 bases, and 10 bases lay between the germline ends. CDR3 sequence: CASSLDRVSEQYF. The CDR3 region has the DNA TGCGCCAGCAGCTTGGACAGGGTTTCCGAGCAGTACTTC.

This CDR3 reads CATSIRQGGYEQYF. In nucleotides, the CDR3 is TGTGCCACCAGCATTAGACAGGGAGGCTACGAGCAGTACTTC. The V and J genes are TRBV15 and TRBJ2-7, with D tentatively TRBD1 (7 bases). The CDR3 length is 14 residues. V gave up 4 bases and J gave up 3 bases, with 13 bases separating them. Germline values: CDR1 LNHNV, CDR2 YYDKDF (reference sequence).

This chain connects TRBV27 to TRBJ1-4; 7 nucleotides line up with TRBD1. The trim removed 6 bases at V and 11 bases at J, leaving 12 bases unmatched. Germline-derived CDR1 and CDR2 are MNHEY and SMNVEV (reference sequence). This CDR3 region has 14 residues. CDR3 sequence reads: CASSPGTDLPKLFF. The CDR3 bases are TGTGCCAGCAGCCCCGGGACAGACCTGCCGAAACTGTTTTTT.

This chain joins TRBV4-1 and TRBJ2-5; D not certain. Trimming left V 1 base short and J 2 bases short, with 11 bases between. The germline CDR1 and CDR2 sequences are MGHRA and YSYEKL. The CDR3 extends over 15 amino acids. The CDR3 here is CASSQGLGYQETQYF. The CDR3 DNA reads TGCGCCAGCAGCCAAGGTCTGGGATATCAAGAGACCCAGTACTTC.

V is TRBV6-1 and J is TRBJ1-2; no clear D gene. The CDR3 totals 14 residues. The V and J ends lost 3 bases and 1 base respectively, with 9 bases between them. The V gene's germline CDR1 is MNHNS and CDR2 SASEGT. The CDR3 bases are TGTGCCAGCAGTGATCCCCTACATAACTATGGCTACACCTTC. This codes for CASSDPLHNYGYTF.

J is TRBJ1-5 and V is TRBV19, with D unresolved. CDR1 is LNHDA and CDR2 is SQIVND in the germline V gene (reference sequence). The CDR3 length is 13 residues. V was pared by 5 bases and J by 3 bases, with 8 bases between. Here the CDR3 reads CASSQGPNQPQHF. The CDR3 region has the DNA TGTGCCAGTAGTCAAGGGCCCAATCAGCCCCAGCATTTT.

V usage is TRBV13 and J usage is TRBJ1-4; 7 bases map to TRBD1. The length of the CDR3 is 14 residues. CDR1 is PRHDT and CDR2 is FYEKMQ in the germline V gene (reference sequence). V lost 6 bases, J lost 2 bases, and 3 bases stayed unmatched. CDR3 in DNA: TGTGCCAGCAGGCAGGGACAGACTAATGAAAAACTGTTTTTT. This encodes CASRQGQTNEKLFF.

The gene calls are TRBV7-8 and TRBJ2-7; D gene uncertain. Trimming removed 0 bases from V and 5 bases from J, with 2 bases in between. The CDR3 has 11 residues. CDR1 is SGHVS and CDR2 is FQNEAQ in the germline V gene. CDR3 sequence: CASSLANEQYF. The CDR3, as DNA: TGTGCCAGCAGCTTAGCGAACGAGCAGTACTTC.

This chain uses TRBV29-1 with TRBJ2-3; 8 bases line up with TRBD1. CDR1 is SQVTM and CDR2 is ANQGSEA in the germline V gene. This CDR3 is 17 amino acids long. The V segment lost 2 bases and the J segment 3 bases; nucleotides outside the gene matches: 13. CDR3 in DNA: TGCAGCGTTGAATTCGTGCGGGCAGGGGGCCAAACAGATACGCAGTATTTT. Translation gives CSVEFVRAGGQTDTQYF.

The rearrangement links TRBV18 to TRBJ1-5, with 10 bases lining up with TRBD1. Germline V gives CDR1 KGHSH, CDR2 LQKENI. This CDR3 has 14 residues. The ends lost 2 bases at V and 8 bases at J; junction bases unmatched: 3. CDR3 region: CASSPAGTGEPQHF. Written as DNA, the CDR3 is TGTGCCAGCTCACCAGCCGGGACAGGGGAGCCCCAGCATTTT.

The gene calls are TRBV5-1 and TRBJ2-7, with TRBD1 as a possible D gene (5 bases). Germline CDR1 is SGHRS and CDR2 is YFSETQ. The CDR3 covers 16 residues. The V end lost 2 bases, the J end lost 5 bases, and 20 bases lay between the germline ends. The CDR3 coding sequence is TGCGCCAGCAGCTTCAACAGACATTCAAAAGGGGACGAGCAGTACTTC. Protein sequence: CASSFNRHSKGDEQYF.

The chain has TRBV27 and TRBJ1-5; no firm D call. The CDR3 runs to 16 residues. V was pared by 0 bases and J by 0 bases, with 9 bases between. The V gene's germline CDR1 is MNHEY and CDR2 SMNVEV (reference sequence). The CDR3 DNA reads TGTGCCAGCAGTTTATCTCCACCTTTTAGCAATCAGCCCCAGCATTTT. Translated, it gives CASSLSPPFSNQPQHF.

This rearrangement joins TRBV29-1 to TRBJ2-3, with D unclear. The CDR3 contains 13 residues. The ends were cut back, 7 bases at V and 1 base at J, with 12 bases in the middle. The germline gives CDR1 SQVTM, CDR2 ANQGSEA. The CDR3 region is CSAAVLGTDTQYF. The CDR3, as DNA: TGCAGCGCTGCCGTACTGGGCACAGATACGCAGTATTTT.

This chain uses TRBV27 with TRBJ1-1, with 8 nucleotides matching TRBD1. The V segment lost 5 bases and the J segment 4 bases; nucleotides outside the gene matches: 12. Germline CDR1 MNHEY, CDR2 SMNVEV (reference sequence). This CDR3 contains 16 residues. CDR3 DNA sequence: TGTGCCAGCAGTCCCATTACCGGGACAGGTCGCACTGAAGCTTTCTTT. It encodes CASSPITGTGRTEAFF.

The chain carries TRBV19 and TRBJ1-2; D is perhaps TRBD1 (5 bases). The CDR3 has 12 amino acids. In germline, CDR1 is LNHDA, CDR2 SQIVND (reference sequence). Trimming took 7 bases from V and 9 from J, leaving 15 bases between them. The CDR3 region has the DNA TGTGCCAGTACCGCGGGACCCCAAAGCTACACCTTC. Translated, it gives CASTAGPQSYTF.

The chain combines TRBV6-1 with TRBJ1-2; D is ambiguous. The CDR3 has 15 amino acids. The germline V gene encodes CDR1 MNHNS and CDR2 SASEGT. V was pared by 2 bases and J by 4 bases, with 14 bases between. The CDR3 region is CASSEPRTSTYGYTF. The CDR3 DNA reads TGTGCCAGCAGTGAACCCAGGACGTCAACCTATGGCTACACCTTC.

The sample holds a few counts of this clone. V gene TRBV7-9 combines with J gene TRBJ2-3, with D possibly matching TRBD1 (6 bases). V was pared by 0 bases and J by 5 bases, with 15 bases between. The CDR3 loop spans 16 amino acids. Germline V gene sequence: CDR1 SEHNR, CDR2 FQNEAQ (reference sequence). CDR3 in amino acids: CASSLAQGIGRDTQYF. CDR3 bases: TGTGCCAGCAGCTTAGCGCAGGGGATAGGCAGAGATACGCAGTATTTT. Full variable domain (outside the CDR3, taken from reference TRBV7-9 and TRBJ2-3): DTGVSQNPRHKITKRGQNVTFRCDPISEHNRLYWYRQTLGQGPEFLTYFQNEAQLEKSRLLSDRFSAERPKGSFSTLEIQRTEQGDSAMYLCASSLAQGIGRDTQYFGPGTRLTVL.